This TCR beta chain was captured in a study of T cell repertoires in cytomegalovirus infection. Looking at the study overall: Evidence of both CMV infection and a matching HLA type came from public TCR beta signatures.

This clonotype was recorded at least ten times. The target antigen is unknown. TCRdb independently ran MiXCR on the reads; one entry per CDR3 protein. The data show 45,000 to 50,000 distinct CDR3 sequences, about a fifth seen once. Study findings and constraints: HLA-C-restricted CMV clonotypes gave the most frequent clonotype in two of eight donors. Pooled public TCR beta family frequency picked out CMV carriers with the relevant HLA.

Sequences were derived from CD8+ T cells from cultured PBMCs, sampled from culture after CMV antigen stimulation. This receptor was taken from a human donor in good health (CMV status not recorded). Some clones in this sample may be carry-over from other donors' samples.

CDR3: CASSLGGATEAFF. In nucleotides, the CDR3 is TGTGCCAGCAGCTTAGGGGGGGCAACTGAAGCTTTCTTT. The chain has TRBV7-8 and TRBJ1-1, with D possibly matching TRBD1 (6 bases). CDR1 and CDR2 from the germline V gene are SGHVS and FQNEAQ. CDR3 length: 13 residues. The V end lost 1 base, the J end lost 5 bases, and 8 bases lay between the germline ends.